This T cell receptor (beta chain) stems from a study of shared clonotypes between healthy human individuals. General study results and limits: Clonotypes which were not shared had lower generation probabilities than clonotypes that all four donors shared.

Naive CD45RA+ and memory CD45RA-negative subsets were split from CD4+ cells. This clone was found a few times. What it binds is unknown. The germline V gene has CDR1 LGHNA and CDR2 YSLEER. After removal of 1 base from V and 2 bases from J, the junction contained 5 bases not matched to a gene. This CDR3 is built from 16 residues. Study processing details: Filtering was not the same, since immunoSEQ gave junction-only sequences without quality scores. This table comes from immunoSEQ multiplex PCR, and its TCRdb copy is limited to in-frame clones, with some not included. The V and J calls and the clone size are those of that table, but D and trimming were determined from the DNA. The sample gives 1 million to 1.2 million clones, around 77% of which show up once; roughly 0.82% is in the top ten.

The chain recombines TRBV4-3 with TRBJ2-1; 7 bases agree with TRBD1. This receptor was identified in a man between 18 and 29 years old in good health. Some clones in this sample may be carry-over from other donors' samples. Input material: memory CD4+ T cells from PBMCs. The subset denotes: CD45RA-negative fraction. The CDR3 is CASSQAWDSTYNEQFF. CDR3 coding DNA: TGCGCCAGCAGCCAAGCATGGGACAGTACCTACAATGAGCAGTTCTTC.